This T cell receptor beta chain was identified during a study of blood T cell repertoires in COVID-19. CDR3 length: 14 amino acids. The V gene's germline CDR1 is LGHDT and CDR2 YNNKEL (reference sequence). The J segment lost 6 bases and the V segment lost 4 bases, leaving 8 bases of the junction unmatched. Method: immunoSEQ multiplex PCR; TCRdb's copy keeps in-frame clones and lacks some. Among about 150,000 clones listed, about 86% were seen once. The receptor was derived from a man over 45 with active or convalescent COVID-19. The chain joins TRBV3-1 (or the pseudogene TRBV3-2) to TRBJ1-2; 7 bases match TRBD1. Sequenced material: peripheral blood. As DNA, the CDR3 is TGTGCCAGCAGCCGAATACAGGGGCCCCATGGCTACACCTTC. This encodes CASSRIQGPHGYTF.